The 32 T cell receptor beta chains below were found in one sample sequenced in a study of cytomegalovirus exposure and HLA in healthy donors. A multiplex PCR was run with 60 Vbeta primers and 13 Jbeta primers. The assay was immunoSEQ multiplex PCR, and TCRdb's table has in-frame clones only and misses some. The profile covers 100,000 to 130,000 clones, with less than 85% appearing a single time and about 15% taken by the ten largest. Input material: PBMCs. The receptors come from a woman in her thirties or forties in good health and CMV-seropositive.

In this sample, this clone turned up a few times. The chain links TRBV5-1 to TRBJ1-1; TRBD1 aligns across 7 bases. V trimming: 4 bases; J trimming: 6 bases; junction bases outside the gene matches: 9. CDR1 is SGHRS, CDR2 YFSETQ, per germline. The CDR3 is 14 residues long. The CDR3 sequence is CASSPQTGRAEAFF. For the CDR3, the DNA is TGCGCCAGCAGCCCACAGACAGGGCGGGCTGAAGCTTTCTTT.

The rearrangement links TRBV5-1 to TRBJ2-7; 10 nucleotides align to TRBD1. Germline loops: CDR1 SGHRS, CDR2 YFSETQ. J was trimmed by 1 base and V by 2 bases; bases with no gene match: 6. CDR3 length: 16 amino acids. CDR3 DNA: TGCGCCAGCAGCTTAGCCGGGACAGGGGTTTCCTACGAGCAGTACTTC. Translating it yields CASSLAGTGVSYEQYF.

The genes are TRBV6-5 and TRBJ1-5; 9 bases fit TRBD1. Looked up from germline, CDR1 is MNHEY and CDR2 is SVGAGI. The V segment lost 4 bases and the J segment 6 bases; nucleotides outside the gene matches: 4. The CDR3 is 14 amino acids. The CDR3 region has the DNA TGTGCCAGCAGTTCCGGGACAGGGATTCAGCCCCAGCATTTT. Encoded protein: CASSSGTGIQPQHF.

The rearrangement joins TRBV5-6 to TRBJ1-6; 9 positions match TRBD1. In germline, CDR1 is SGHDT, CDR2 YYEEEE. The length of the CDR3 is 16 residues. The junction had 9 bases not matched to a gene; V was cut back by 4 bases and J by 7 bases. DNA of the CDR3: TGTGCCAGCAGCACCGGGACAGGGTTAAAGAATTCACCCCTCCACTTT. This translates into CASSTGTGLKNSPLHF. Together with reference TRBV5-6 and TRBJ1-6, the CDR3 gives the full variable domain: DAGVTQSPTHLIKTRGQQVTLRCSPKSGHDTVSWYQQALGQGPQFIFQYYEEEERQRGNFPDRFSGHQFPNYSSELNVNALLLGDSALYLCASSTGTGLKNSPLHFGNGTRLTVT.

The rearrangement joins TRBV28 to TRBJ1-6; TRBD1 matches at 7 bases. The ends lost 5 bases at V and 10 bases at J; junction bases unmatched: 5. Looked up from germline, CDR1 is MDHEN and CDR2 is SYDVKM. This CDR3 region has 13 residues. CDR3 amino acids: CASSRGGGSPLHF. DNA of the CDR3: TGTGCCAGCAGTCGAGGGGGCGGGTCACCCCTCCACTTT.

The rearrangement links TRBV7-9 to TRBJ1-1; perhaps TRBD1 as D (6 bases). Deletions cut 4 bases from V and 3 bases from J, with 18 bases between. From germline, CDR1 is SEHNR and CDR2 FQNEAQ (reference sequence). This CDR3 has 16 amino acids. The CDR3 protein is CASSSTQGVIYTEAFF. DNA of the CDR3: TGTGCCAGCAGCTCAACACAGGGTGTGATTTACACTGAAGCTTTCTTT.

The chain's CDR3 is CASSPVGAGETQYF. CDR3 coding DNA: TGCGCCAGCAGCCCGGTCGGGGCGGGGGAGACCCAGTACTTC. This chain connects TRBV5-1 to TRBJ2-5; maybe TRBD2 (6 bases). Germline V gene data show CDR1 as SGHRS and CDR2 as YFSETQ. This CDR3 is built from 14 residues. V dropped 4 bases and J dropped 5 bases, with 15 bases sitting between them.

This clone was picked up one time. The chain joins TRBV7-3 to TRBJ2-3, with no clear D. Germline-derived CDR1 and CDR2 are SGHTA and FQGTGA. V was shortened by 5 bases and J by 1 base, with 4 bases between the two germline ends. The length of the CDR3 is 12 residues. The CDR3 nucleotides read TGTGCCAGCAGCCCAGGCACAGATACGCAGTATTTT. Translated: CASSPGTDTQYF.

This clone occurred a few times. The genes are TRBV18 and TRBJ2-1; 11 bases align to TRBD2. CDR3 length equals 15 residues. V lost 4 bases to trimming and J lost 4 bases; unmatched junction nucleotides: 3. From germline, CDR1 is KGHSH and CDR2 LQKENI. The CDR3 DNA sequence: TGTGCCAGCTCACGAACTAGCGGGAGTTACAATGAGCAGTTCTTC. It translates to CASSRTSGSYNEQFF.

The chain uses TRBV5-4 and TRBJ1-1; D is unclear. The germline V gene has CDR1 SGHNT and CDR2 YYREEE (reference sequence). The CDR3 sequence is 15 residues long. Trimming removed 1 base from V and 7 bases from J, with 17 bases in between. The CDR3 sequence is CASSLKRADGGEAFF. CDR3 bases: TGTGCCAGCAGCTTGAAGAGGGCGGACGGTGGTGAAGCTTTCTTT. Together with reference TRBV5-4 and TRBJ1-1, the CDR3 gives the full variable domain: ETGVTQSPTHLIKTRGQQVTLRCSSQSGHNTVSWYQQALGQGPQFIFQYYREEENGRGNFPPRFSGLQFPNYSSELNVNALELDDSALYLCASSLKRADGGEAFFGQGTRLTVV.

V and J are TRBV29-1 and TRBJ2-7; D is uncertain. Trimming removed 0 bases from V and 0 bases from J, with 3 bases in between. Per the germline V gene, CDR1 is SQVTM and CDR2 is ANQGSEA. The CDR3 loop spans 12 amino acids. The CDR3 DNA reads TGCAGCGTTGAAGAAGCCTCCTACGAGCAGTACTTC. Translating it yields CSVEEASYEQYF.

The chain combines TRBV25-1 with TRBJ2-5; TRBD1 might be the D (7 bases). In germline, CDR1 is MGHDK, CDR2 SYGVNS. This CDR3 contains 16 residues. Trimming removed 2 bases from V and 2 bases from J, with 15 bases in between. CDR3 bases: TGTGCCAGCAGTGAAGAGGGGGCGGGGCTGCAAGAGACCCAGTACTTC. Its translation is CASSEEGAGLQETQYF.

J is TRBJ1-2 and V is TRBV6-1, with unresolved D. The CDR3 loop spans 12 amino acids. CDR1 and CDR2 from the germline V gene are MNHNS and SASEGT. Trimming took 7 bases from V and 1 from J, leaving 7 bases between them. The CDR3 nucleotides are TGTGCCAGCACGGGAAGTAACTATGGCTACACCTTC. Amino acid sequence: CASTGSNYGYTF.

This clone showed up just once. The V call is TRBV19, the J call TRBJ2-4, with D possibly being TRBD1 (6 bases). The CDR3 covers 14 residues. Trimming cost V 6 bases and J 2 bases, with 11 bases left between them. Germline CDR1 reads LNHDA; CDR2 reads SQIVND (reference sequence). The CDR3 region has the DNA TGTGCCAGTAGACAGGGCGGCCCCAAAAACATTCAGTACTTC. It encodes CASRQGGPKNIQYF.

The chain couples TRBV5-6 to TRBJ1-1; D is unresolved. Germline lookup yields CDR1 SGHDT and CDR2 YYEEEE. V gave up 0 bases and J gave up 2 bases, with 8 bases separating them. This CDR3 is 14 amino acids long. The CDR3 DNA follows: TGTGCCAGCAGCTTGGGAGGGCCCAACACTGAAGCTTTCTTT. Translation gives CASSLGGPNTEAFF.

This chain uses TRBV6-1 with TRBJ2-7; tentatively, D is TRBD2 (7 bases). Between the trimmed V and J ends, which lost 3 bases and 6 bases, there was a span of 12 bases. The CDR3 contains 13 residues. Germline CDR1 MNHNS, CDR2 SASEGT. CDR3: CASSDSGGGEQYF. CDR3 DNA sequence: TGTGCCAGCAGTGATTCGGGGGGCGGCGAGCAGTACTTC.

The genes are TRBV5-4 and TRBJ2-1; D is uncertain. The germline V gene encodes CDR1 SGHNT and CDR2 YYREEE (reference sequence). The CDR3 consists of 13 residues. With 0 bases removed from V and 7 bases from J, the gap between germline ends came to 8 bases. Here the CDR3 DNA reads TGTGCCAGCAGCTTGGAACTACTTAATGAGCAGTTCTTC. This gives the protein CASSLELLNEQFF.

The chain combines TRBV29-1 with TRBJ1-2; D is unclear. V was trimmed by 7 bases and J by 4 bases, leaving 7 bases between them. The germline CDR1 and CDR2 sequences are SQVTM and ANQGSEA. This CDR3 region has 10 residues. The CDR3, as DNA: TGCAGCGCTGCGGCCTATGGCTACACCTTC. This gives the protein CSAAAYGYTF.

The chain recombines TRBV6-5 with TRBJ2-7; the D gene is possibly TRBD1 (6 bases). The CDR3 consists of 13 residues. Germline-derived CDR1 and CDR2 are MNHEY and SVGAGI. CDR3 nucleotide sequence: TGTCCACCGCAGGGACACGGGGACTACGAGCAGTACTTC. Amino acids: CPPQGHGDYEQYF.

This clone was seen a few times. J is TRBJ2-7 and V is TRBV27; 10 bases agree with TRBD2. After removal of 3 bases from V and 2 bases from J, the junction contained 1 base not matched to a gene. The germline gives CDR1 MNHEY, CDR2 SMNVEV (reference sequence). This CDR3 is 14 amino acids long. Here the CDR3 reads CASSFTSGTYEQYF. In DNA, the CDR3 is TGTGCCAGCAGTTTTACTAGCGGGACCTACGAGCAGTACTTC.

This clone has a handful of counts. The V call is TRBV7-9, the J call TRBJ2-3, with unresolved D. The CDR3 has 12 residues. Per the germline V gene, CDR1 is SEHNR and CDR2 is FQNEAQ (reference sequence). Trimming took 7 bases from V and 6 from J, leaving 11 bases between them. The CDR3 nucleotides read TGTGCCAGCACCCCAAACGGGGATACGCAGTATTTT. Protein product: CASTPNGDTQYF.

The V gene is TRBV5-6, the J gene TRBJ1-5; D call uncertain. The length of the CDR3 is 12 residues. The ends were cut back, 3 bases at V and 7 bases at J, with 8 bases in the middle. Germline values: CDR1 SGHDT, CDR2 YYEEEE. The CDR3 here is CASSSTGQPQHF. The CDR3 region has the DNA TGTGCCAGCAGCTCCACGGGACAGCCCCAGCATTTT.

The CDR3 here is CAISQGVNQPQHF. The CDR3 coding sequence is TGTGCCATCAGTCAAGGGGTCAATCAGCCCCAGCATTTT. The chain employs TRBV10-3 and TRBJ1-5, with D perhaps matching TRBD1 (5 bases). With 5 bases removed from V and 3 bases from J, the gap between germline ends came to 8 bases. CDR3 length: 13 amino acids. The V gene's germline CDR1 is ENHRY and CDR2 SYGVKD.

The CDR3 DNA sequence: TGTGCCAGCAGCTTAGTTAGCGGGGGCAGCTCCTACGAGCAGTACTTC. This codes for CASSLVSGGSSYEQYF. The chain recombines TRBV7-2 with TRBJ2-7, with 9 bases fitting TRBD2. V was pared by 1 base and J by 0 bases, with 4 bases of the junction left unmatched. Per the germline V gene, CDR1 is SGHTA and CDR2 is FQGNSA. This CDR3 contains 16 residues.

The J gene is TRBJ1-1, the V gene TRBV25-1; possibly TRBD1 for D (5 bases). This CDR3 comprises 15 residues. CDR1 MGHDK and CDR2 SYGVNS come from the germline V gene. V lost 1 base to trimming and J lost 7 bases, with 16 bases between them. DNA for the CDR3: TGTGCCAGCAGTGAATTCGGAGGGGAAGTAGGTGAAGCTTTCTTT. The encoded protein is CASSEFGGEVGEAFF.

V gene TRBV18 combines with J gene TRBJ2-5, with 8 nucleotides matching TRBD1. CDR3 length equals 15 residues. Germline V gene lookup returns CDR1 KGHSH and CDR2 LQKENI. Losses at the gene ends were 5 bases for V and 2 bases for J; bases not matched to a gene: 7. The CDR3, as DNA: TGTGCCAGCTCAATCTCCGGGACAGGTCAAGAGACCCAGTACTTC. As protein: CASSISGTGQETQYF. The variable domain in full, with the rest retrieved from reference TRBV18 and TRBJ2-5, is NAGVMQNPRHLVRRRGQEARLRCSPMKGHSHVYWYRQLPEEGLKFMVYLQKENIIDESGMPKERFSAEFPKEGPSILRIQQVVRGDSAAYFCASSISGTGQETQYFGPGTRLLVL.

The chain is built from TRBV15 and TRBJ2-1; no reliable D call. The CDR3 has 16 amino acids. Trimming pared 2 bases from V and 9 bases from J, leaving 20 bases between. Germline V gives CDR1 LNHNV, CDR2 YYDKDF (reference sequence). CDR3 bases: TGTGCCACCAGCAGAAGCCAGGTTATCGCAATTGGTGAGCAGTTCTTC. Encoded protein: CATSRSQVIAIGEQFF.

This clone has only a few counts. In DNA form, the CDR3 reads TGCGCCAGCAGCCAAGTTGCGACTAGCGGGGGCGAGCAGTACTTC. Translation: CASSQVATSGGEQYF. The V and J genes are TRBV4-3 and TRBJ2-7, with 12 bases identical to TRBD2. V shed 1 base and J 6 bases; nucleotides not matched to a gene: 4. This CDR3 has 15 residues. Germline V gene lookup returns CDR1 LGHNA and CDR2 YSLEER.

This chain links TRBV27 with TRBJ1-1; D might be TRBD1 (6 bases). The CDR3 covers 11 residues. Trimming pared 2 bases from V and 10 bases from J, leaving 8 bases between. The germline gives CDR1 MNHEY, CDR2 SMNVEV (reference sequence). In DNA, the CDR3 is TGTGCCAGCAGTTTACGGGGGGCAGCTTTCTTT. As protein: CASSLRGAAFF.

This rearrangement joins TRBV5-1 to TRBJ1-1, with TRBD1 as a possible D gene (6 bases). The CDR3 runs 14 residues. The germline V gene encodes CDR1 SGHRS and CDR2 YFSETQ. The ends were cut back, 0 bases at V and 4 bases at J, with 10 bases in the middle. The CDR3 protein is CASSLGGLVTEAFF. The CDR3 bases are TGCGCCAGCAGCTTGGGGGGGCTTGTCACTGAAGCTTTCTTT.

The chain's CDR3 is CASSLDRDGYTF. The CDR3 DNA is TGTGCCAGCAGTTTGGACAGGGACGGCTACACCTTC. The gene calls are TRBV2 and TRBJ1-2, with 8 bases lining up with TRBD1. This CDR3 has 12 amino acids. The V segment lost 5 bases and the J segment 8 bases; nucleotides outside the gene matches: 4. CDR1 and CDR2 (germline): SNHLY, FYNNEI.

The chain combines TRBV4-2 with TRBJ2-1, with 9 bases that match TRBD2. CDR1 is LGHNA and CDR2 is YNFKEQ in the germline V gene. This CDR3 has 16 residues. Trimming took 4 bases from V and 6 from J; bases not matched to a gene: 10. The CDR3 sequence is CASSPTIAGATNEQFF. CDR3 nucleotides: TGTGCCAGCAGCCCGACTATAGCGGGGGCGACCAATGAGCAGTTCTTC.